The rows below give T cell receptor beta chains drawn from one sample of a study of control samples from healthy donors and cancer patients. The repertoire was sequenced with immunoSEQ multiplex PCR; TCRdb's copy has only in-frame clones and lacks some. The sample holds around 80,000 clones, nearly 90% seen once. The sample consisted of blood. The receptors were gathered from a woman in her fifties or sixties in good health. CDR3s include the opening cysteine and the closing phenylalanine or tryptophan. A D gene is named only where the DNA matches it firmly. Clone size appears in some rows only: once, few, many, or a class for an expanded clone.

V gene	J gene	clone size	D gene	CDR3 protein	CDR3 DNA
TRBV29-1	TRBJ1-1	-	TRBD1	CSVEQGRGAEAFF	TGCAGCGTAGAACAGGGGCGGGGAGCTGAAGCTTTCTTT
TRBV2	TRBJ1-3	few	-	CASREGRTGNTIYF	TGTGCCAGCAGGGAAGGGAGAACTGGAAACACCATATATTTT
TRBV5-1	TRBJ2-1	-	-	CASELGGAGRHEQFF	TGCGCCAGCGAACTTGGGGGGGCCGGGCGGCATGAGCAGTTCTTC
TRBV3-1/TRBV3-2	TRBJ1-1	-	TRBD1	CASSQWTGIPFF	TGTGCCAGCAGCCAATGGACAGGGATACCTTTCTTT
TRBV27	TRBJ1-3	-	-	CAPRNTIYF	TGTGCCCCACGAAACACCATATATTTT
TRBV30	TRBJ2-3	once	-	CAWKMTSTDTQYF	TGTGCCTGGAAGATGACTAGCACAGATACGCAGTATTTT
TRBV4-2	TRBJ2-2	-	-	CASSLGQYTGELFF	TGTGCCAGCAGCCTAGGACAATACACCGGGGAGCTGTTTTTT
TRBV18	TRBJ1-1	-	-	CASSLSDGTEAFF	TGTGCCAGCTCACTATCGGACGGCACTGAAGCTTTCTTT
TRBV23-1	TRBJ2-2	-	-	CARQVDTGELFF	TGCGCCAGACAGGTTGACACCGGGGAGCTGTTTTTT
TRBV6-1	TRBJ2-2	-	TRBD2	CASSEMLAGTGELFF	TGTGCCAGCAGTGAAATGCTAGCGGGGACCGGGGAGCTGTTTTTT
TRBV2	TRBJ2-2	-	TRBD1	CASSWDRTGELFF	TGTGCCAGCAGCTGGGACAGGACCGGGGAGCTGTTTTTT
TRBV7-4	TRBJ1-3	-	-	CASSYGLSTGRGRNTIYF	TGTGCCAGCAGCTACGGCCTTTCTACAGGGAGAGGGAGAAACACCATATATTTT
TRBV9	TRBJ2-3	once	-	CASSVDGKRDTQYF	TGTGCCAGCAGCGTTGACGGTAAACGAGATACGCAGTATTTT
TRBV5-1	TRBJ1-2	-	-	CASSLGTASGYGYTF	TGCGCCAGCAGCTTGGGGACAGCAAGTGGGTATGGCTACACCTTC